The 14 T cell receptor beta chains below come from one sample, sequenced in a study of control samples from healthy donors and cancer patients. TCRdb's table, derived via immunoSEQ multiplex PCR, lists solely in-frame clones and lacks some. The data show under 450,000 clones, 90% seen once. Sequenced material: PBMCs. These TCRs come from a man aged 35-49 years with head and neck cancer.

This chain uses TRBV6-2 or TRBV6-3 with TRBJ1-2; 7 bases match TRBD1. Looked up from germline, CDR1 is MNHEY and CDR2 is SVGEGT. With V trimmed by 2 bases and J by 1 base, 4 bases remained unmatched. CDR3 length: 15 amino acids. CDR3 sequence: CASSYRDRHNYGYTF. DNA of the CDR3: TGTGCCAGCAGTTACCGGGACAGACATAACTATGGCTACACCTTC.

V and J are TRBV5-5 and TRBJ2-1; D gene ambiguous. V was pared by 2 bases and J by 3 bases, with 9 bases between. Germline loops: CDR1 SGHKS, CDR2 YYEKEE (reference sequence). This CDR3 has 14 residues. The CDR3 bases are TGTGCCAGCAGCTTAATGGGCAGCTACAATGAGCAGTTCTTC. It translates to CASSLMGSYNEQFF.

A remark on this clone: Relative to the germline gene, one junction end is altered; a read error may explain this. V usage is TRBV28 and J usage is TRBJ2-7; 7 bases are a match to TRBD1. Germline V CDR1 and CDR2: MDHEN, SYDVKM. The CDR3 is 13 amino acids. CDR3 nucleotide sequence: TGTGTCAGCAGTACAGGGGACCCGAGAGAGCAGTACTTC. Amino acids: CVSSTGDPREQYF.

The rearrangement links TRBV10-1 to TRBJ2-7, with D perhaps matching TRBD2 (7 bases). Per germline, CDR1 WNHNN and CDR2 SYGVQD (reference sequence). There are 15 residues in the CDR3. With 5 bases removed from V and 7 bases from J, the gap between germline ends came to 21 bases. For the CDR3, the DNA is TGCGCCAGCAGTTGGGGGGGGGCCTCCTTTGATGAGCAGTACTTC. Protein sequence: CASSWGGASFDEQYF.

The chain links TRBV10-3 to TRBJ2-1; TRBD1 agrees at 7 bases. Per the germline V gene, CDR1 is ENHRY and CDR2 is SYGVKD. With 6 bases clipped from V and 6 bases from J, the junction kept 5 bases outside the gene matches. This CDR3 has 13 amino acids. CDR3 nucleotides: TGTGCCATCAGAAACAACAGGGGCAATGAGCAGTTCTTC. Residues: CAIRNNRGNEQFF.

The chain carries TRBV7-3 and TRBJ2-1; D is tentatively TRBD1 or TRBD2 (5 bases each). Germline V gene data show CDR1 as SGHTA and CDR2 as FQGTGA. This CDR3 has 13 residues. Trimming removed 2 bases at V and 6 bases at J, with 8 bases between. This CDR3 reads CASSLDGGNEQFF. CDR3 DNA sequence: TGTGCCAGCAGCTTAGATGGGGGCAATGAGCAGTTCTTC.

This clone was counted between two and nine times. V gene TRBV29-1 combines with J gene TRBJ1-2; TRBD1 agrees at 9 bases. V lost 0 bases to trimming and J lost 6 bases; unmatched junction nucleotides: 11. Germline-derived CDR1 and CDR2 are SQVTM and ANQGSEA. CDR3 size: 16 residues. The CDR3 is CSVEDQSGQGYDGYTF. CDR3 sequence (DNA): TGCAGCGTTGAAGATCAATCGGGACAGGGCTACGATGGCTACACCTTC.

V usage is TRBV11-3 and J usage is TRBJ2-1; 10 bases fit TRBD1. In germline, CDR1 is SGHNT, CDR2 YENEEA. Trimming cost V 5 bases and J 7 bases; bases outside gene matches: 14. CDR3 length: 17 residues. CDR3 loop: CASSRTLPGQGLNEQFF. The DNA of the CDR3 is TGTGCCAGCAGCAGAACTTTACCGGGACAGGGGTTAAATGAGCAGTTCTTC.

The chain has TRBV19 and TRBJ2-5; D is ambiguous. This CDR3 is built from 13 residues. Germline values: CDR1 LNHDA, CDR2 SQIVND (reference sequence). V lost 3 bases to trimming and J lost 2 bases, with 7 bases between them. The CDR3 protein is CASSISRQETQYF. The CDR3 DNA is TGTGCCAGTAGTATTTCCCGACAAGAGACCCAGTACTTC.

This clone was detected only once. V gene TRBV6-5 combines with J gene TRBJ2-7; 7 nucleotides match TRBD1. This CDR3 has 15 amino acids. The ends lost 2 bases at V and 5 bases at J; junction bases unmatched: 9. The germline V gene has CDR1 MNHEY and CDR2 SVGAGI. CDR3 in DNA: TGTGCCAGCAGTTACCGAGAAGGGGGCCCCCACGAGCAGTACTTC. Translation gives CASSYREGGPHEQYF.

The rearrangement links TRBV20-1 to TRBJ2-7; 8 nucleotides align to TRBD2. This CDR3 spans 15 amino acids. V lost 3 bases to trimming and J lost 2 bases; unmatched junction nucleotides: 9. Germline CDR1 DFQATT, CDR2 SNEGSKA (reference sequence). This CDR3 is CSASRASGSTYEQYF. The CDR3 DNA follows: TGCAGTGCTAGTAGGGCTAGCGGGTCCACCTACGAGCAGTACTTC.

The chain combines TRBV5-4 with TRBJ2-7; 8 bases match TRBD1. CDR1 is SGHNT, CDR2 YYREEE, per germline (reference sequence). V shed 1 base and J 5 bases; nucleotides not matched to a gene: 8. There are 15 residues in the CDR3. CDR3 residues: CASSLSKGQVDEQYF. The CDR3 DNA sequence: TGTGCCAGCAGCTTGAGCAAGGGACAGGTAGACGAGCAGTACTTC.

This rearrangement joins TRBV14 to TRBJ1-2, with 10 nucleotides matching TRBD1. CDR3 length: 16 amino acids. V shed 0 bases, J shed 6 bases, and the junction held 7 bases outside the gene matches. The germline CDR1 and CDR2 sequences are SGHDN and FVKESK. The CDR3 coding sequence is TGTGCCAGCAGCCAAGACTTCAGACAGGGGGCGGATGGCTACACCTTC. Protein sequence: CASSQDFRQGADGYTF. Full variable domain (outside the CDR3, taken from reference TRBV14 and TRBJ1-2): EAGVTQFPSHSVIEKGQTVTLRCDPISGHDNLYWYRRVMGKEIKFLLHFVKESKQDESGMPNNRFLAERTGGTYSTLKVQPAELEDSGVYFCASSQDFRQGADGYTFGSGTRLTVV.

The gene calls are TRBV28 and TRBJ2-3; 11 bases are shared with TRBD1. Germline V gene lookup returns CDR1 MDHEN and CDR2 SYDVKM. Trimming removed 5 bases from V and 5 bases from J; junction bases left unmatched: 6. The CDR3 sequence is 15 residues long. The CDR3 region is CASSGPGTGGDTQYF. In nucleotides, the CDR3 is TGTGCCAGCAGTGGACCCGGGACAGGGGGAGATACGCAGTATTTT.